The present entry profiles one TCR beta chain with its context. Through a sample-barcoded 5' primer and a J-beta primer mix, a second PCR was run for 7 to 11 cycles. TCRdb reanalysed the 5' RACE reads using MiXCR and keeps one entry per CDR3 protein. This sample yields fewer than 650,000 distinct CDR3 sequences, of which approximately 26% are seen a single time; 3% to 4% belongs to the top ten. The data stem from a study of blood T cells in healthy people across ages. Germline V lookup: CDR1 MGHRA, CDR2 YSYEKL. V was trimmed by 1 base and J by 5 bases, leaving 11 bases between them. The length of the CDR3 is 14 residues. The sample also formed part of further work on T cells of mothers and their children.

V usage is TRBV4-1 and J usage is TRBJ1-1; D is uncertain. This receptor was obtained from a boy aged 2 to 10 in good health. The sequenced sample was blood. CDR3 sequence reads: CASSQARAQTEAFF. The CDR3 nucleotides read TGCGCCAGCAGCCAAGCTAGGGCGCAGACTGAAGCTTTCTTT.